Described below is a single T cell receptor (beta chain) sequence and its context. In the original analysis: How many nucleated cells were present was estimated from reference gene primer amplification. TCRdb keeps only in-frame clones here, not all; method: immunoSEQ multiplex PCR. That table is the source of V, J and clone size, and D and trimming were worked out from the DNA. The sample consists of about 170,000 clones, around 82% of them appearing once. V lost 0 bases to trimming and J lost 2 bases; unmatched junction nucleotides: 7. The CDR3 runs 17 residues. Germline CDR1 LGHDT, CDR2 YNNKEL (reference sequence). The data stem from a study of blood T cell repertoires in COVID-19. Study-wide background: T cells, B-cell-depleted T cells, or PBMCs supplied cDNA or gDNA.

Source material: peripheral blood. This clonotype originated in a human donor with acute or convalescent COVID-19. The donor label of this sample is uncertain. The V call is TRBV3-1 (or the pseudogene TRBV3-2), the J call TRBJ2-3, with 8 bases aligning to TRBD2. The CDR3 region has the DNA TGTGCCAGCAGCCAAGATAGAGTAGCGGGACCCACAGATACGCAGTATTTT. This encodes CASSQDRVAGPTDTQYF.